The text below deals with one T cell receptor (beta chain). These data originate in a study of blood T cell repertoires in COVID-19. Study details: Nucleic acid was either cDNA or gDNA, and it came from T cells, B-cell-depleted T cells, or PBMCs.

V gave up 3 bases and J gave up 2 bases, with 13 bases separating them. Germline V lookup: CDR1 MNHEY, CDR2 SVGAGI. The CDR3 covers 15 residues. Using immunoSEQ multiplex PCR, the repertoire was profiled, and TCRdb retains in-frame clones only, with some absent. The sample consists of more than 300,000 clones, 90% of them appearing once. The sample consisted of peripheral blood. The chain joins TRBV6-5 to TRBJ1-2, with D possibly TRBD1 on 5 matching bases. The clonotype comes from a woman aged 40 to 55 with COVID-19, enrolled during active disease. CDR3 coding DNA: TGTGCCAGCAGTTATTATGGGGGGTCCAACTATGGCTACACCTTC. Its protein product is CASSYYGGSNYGYTF.